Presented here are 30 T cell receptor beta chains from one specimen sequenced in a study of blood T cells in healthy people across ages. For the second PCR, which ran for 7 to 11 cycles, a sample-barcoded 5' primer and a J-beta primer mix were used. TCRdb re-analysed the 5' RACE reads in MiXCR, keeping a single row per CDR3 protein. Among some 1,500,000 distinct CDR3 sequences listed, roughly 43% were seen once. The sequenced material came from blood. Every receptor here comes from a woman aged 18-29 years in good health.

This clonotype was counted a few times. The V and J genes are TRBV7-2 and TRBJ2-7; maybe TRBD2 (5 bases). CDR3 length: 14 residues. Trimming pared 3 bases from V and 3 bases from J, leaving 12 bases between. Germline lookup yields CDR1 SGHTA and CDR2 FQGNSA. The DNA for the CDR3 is TGTGCCAGCAGCTTCTCCGGACTGAACTACGAGCAGTACTTC. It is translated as CASSFSGLNYEQYF.

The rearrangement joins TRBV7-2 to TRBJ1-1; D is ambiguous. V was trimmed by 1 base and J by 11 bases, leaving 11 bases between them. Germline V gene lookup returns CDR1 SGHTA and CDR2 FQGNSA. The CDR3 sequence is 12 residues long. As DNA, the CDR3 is TGTGCCAGCAGCTTAGTCCGAATCGGGGCTTTCTTT. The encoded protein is CASSLVRIGAFF.

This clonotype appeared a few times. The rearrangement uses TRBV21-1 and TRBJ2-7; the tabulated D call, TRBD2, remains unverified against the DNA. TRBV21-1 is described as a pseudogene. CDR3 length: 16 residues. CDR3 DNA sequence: TGTGCCAGCAGCATGGGGACTAGCGGGAGTGTGTACGAGCAGTACTTC. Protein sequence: CASSMGTSGSVYEQYF.

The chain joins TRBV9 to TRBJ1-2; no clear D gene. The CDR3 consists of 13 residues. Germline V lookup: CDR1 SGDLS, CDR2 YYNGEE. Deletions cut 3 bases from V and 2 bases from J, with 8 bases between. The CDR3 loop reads CASSAWQNYGYTF. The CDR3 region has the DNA TGTGCCAGCAGCGCCTGGCAAAACTATGGCTACACCTTC.

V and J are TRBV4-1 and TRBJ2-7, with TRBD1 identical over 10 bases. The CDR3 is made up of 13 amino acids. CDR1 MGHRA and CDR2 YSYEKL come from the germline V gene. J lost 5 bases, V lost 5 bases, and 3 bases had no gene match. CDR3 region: CASSDRGLDEQYF. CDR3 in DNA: TGCGCCAGCAGCGACAGGGGGCTCGACGAGCAGTACTTC.

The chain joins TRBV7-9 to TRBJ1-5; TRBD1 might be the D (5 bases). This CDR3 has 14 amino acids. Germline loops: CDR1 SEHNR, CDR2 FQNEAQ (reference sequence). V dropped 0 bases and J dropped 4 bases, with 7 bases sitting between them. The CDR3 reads CASSLAGTNQPQHF. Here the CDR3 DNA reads TGTGCCAGCAGCTTAGCGGGGACTAATCAGCCCCAGCATTTT.

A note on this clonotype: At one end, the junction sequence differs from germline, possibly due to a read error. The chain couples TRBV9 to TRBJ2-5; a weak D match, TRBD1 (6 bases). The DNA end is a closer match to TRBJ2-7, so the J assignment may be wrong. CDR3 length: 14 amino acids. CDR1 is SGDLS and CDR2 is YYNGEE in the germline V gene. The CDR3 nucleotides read TGTACCAGCAGCCAGGGGACACGAACCTACGAGCAGTACTTC. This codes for CTSSQGTRTYEQYF.

The CDR3: CASSYEQGINQPQHF. CDR3 DNA sequence: TGTGCCAGCAGTTACGAGCAGGGGATCAATCAGCCCCAGCATTTT. This chain connects TRBV6-2 or TRBV6-3 to TRBJ1-5, with D maybe TRBD1 (6 bases). V lost 2 bases and J lost 3, with 11 bases in between. Germline lookup yields CDR1 MNHEY and CDR2 SVGEGT. This CDR3 contains 15 residues.

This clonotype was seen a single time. CDR3 bases: TGTGCCAGCAGCTTAGATGCAGGAACCCGGGACACTGAAGCTTTCTTT. Residues: CASSLDAGTRDTEAFF. J is TRBJ1-1 and V is TRBV7-9; D unclear. Germline V lookup: CDR1 SEHNR, CDR2 FQNEAQ (reference sequence). This CDR3 is 16 amino acids long. V lost 1 base and J 3 bases, leaving 15 bases between the germline ends.

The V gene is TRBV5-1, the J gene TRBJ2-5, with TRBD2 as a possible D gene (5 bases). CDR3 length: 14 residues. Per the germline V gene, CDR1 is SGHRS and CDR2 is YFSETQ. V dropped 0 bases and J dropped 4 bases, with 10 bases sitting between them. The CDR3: CASSLDPSRETQYF. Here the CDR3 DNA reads TGCGCCAGCAGCTTGGATCCTAGCCGAGAGACCCAGTACTTC.

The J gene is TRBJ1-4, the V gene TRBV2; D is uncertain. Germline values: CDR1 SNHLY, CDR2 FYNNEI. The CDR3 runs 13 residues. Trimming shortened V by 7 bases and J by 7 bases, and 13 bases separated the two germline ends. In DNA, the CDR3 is TGTGCCAGCAAGTCGGCGAAAGGTGAAAAACTGTTTTTT. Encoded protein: CASKSAKGEKLFF.

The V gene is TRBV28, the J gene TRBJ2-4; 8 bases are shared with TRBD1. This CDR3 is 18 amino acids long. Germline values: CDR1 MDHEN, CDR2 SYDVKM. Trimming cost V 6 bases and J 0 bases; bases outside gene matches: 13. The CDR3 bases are TGTGCCAGCAGCCCAAGGGGGACAGGAACCTTAGCCAAAAACATTCAGTACTTC. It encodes CASSPRGTGTLAKNIQYF.

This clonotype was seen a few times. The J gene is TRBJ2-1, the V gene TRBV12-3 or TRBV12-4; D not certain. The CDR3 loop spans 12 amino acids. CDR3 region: CALGSLYNEQFF. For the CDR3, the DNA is TGTGCTCTCGGCTCTCTCTACAATGAGCAGTTCTTC.

The CDR3 nucleotides read TGCAGTGCTAGAGATGGGGTCGGGGACACTGAAGCTTTCTTT. Encoded protein: CSARDGVGDTEAFF. The V gene is TRBV20-1, the J gene TRBJ1-1; D not certain. Trimming removed 0 bases at V and 3 bases at J, with 11 bases between. Looked up from germline, CDR1 is DFQATT and CDR2 is SNEGSKA (reference sequence). This CDR3 has 14 residues.

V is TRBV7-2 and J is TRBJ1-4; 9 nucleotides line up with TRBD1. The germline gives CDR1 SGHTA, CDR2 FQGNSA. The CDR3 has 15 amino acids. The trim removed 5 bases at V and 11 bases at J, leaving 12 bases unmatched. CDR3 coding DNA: TGTGCCAGCAGCCGCCTGGGACAGGGTAGCGGGAAACTGTTTTTT. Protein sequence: CASSRLGQGSGKLFF.

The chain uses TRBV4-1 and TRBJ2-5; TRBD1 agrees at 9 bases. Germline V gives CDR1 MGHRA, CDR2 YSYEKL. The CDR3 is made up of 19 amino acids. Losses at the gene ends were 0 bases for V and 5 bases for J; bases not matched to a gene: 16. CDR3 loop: CASSQDRQGQGGLGETQYF. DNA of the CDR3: TGCGCCAGCAGCCAAGATAGGCAGGGACAGGGTGGCCTTGGGGAGACCCAGTACTTC.

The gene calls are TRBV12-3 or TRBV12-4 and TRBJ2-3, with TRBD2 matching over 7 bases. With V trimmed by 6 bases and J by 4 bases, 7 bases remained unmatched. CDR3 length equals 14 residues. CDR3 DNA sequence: TGTGCCAGCAGCCGACTAGCTCCCCCAGATACGCAGTATTTT. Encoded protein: CASSRLAPPDTQYF.

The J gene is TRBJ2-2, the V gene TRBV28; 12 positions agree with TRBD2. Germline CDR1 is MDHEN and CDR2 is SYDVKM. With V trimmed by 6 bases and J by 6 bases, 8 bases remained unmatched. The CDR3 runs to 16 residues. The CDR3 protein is CASSLRGLAGSGELFF. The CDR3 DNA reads TGTGCCAGCAGCCTAAGGGGACTAGCGGGCTCCGGGGAGCTGTTTTTT.

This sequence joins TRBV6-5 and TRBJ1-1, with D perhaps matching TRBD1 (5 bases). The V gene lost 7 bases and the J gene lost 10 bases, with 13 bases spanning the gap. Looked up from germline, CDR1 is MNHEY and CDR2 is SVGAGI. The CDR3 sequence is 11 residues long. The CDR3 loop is CASIQGGGAFF. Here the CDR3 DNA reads TGTGCCAGCATTCAGGGTGGTGGAGCTTTCTTT.

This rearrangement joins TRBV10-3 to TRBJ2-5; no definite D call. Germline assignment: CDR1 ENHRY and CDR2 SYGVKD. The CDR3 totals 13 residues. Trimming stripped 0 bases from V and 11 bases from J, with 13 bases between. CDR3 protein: CAISESSADEQYF. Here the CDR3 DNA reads TGTGCCATCAGTGAGTCTTCCGCCGATGAGCAGTACTTC.

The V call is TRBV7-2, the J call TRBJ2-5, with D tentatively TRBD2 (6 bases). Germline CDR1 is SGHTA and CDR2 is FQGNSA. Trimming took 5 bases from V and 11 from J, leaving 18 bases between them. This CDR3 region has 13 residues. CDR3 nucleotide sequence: TGTGCCAGCAGCCCATCGGAATCGGGAGAGCAGTACTTC. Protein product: CASSPSESGEQYF.

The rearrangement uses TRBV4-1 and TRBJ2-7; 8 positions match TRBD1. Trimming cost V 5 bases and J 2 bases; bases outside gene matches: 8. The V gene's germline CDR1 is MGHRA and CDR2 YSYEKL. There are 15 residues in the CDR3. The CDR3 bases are TGCGCCAGCAGCTCCCAGGACAGGGCTGCCTACGAGCAGTACTTC. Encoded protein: CASSSQDRAAYEQYF.

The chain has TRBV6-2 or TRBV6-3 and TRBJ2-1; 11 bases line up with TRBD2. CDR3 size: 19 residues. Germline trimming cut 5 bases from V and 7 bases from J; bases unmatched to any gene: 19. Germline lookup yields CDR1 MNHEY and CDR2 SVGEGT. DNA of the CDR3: TGTGCCAGCAGTCCGTTCCTAGCGGGAGGTACCAATCGGAGAAATGAGCAGTTCTTC. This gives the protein CASSPFLAGGTNRRNEQFF.

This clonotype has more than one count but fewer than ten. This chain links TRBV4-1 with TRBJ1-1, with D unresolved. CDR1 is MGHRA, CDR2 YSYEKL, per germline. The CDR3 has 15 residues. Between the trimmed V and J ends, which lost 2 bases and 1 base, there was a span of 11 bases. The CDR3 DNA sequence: TGCGCCAGCAGCCAAACCGCGGGGTGGAACACTGAAGCTTTCTTT. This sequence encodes CASSQTAGWNTEAFF.

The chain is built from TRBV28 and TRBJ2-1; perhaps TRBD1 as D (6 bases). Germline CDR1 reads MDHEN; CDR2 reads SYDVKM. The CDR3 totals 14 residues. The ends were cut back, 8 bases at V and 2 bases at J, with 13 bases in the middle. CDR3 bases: TGTGCCAGCTGTCACAGGGAACCCTACAATGAGCAGTTCTTC. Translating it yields CASCHREPYNEQFF.

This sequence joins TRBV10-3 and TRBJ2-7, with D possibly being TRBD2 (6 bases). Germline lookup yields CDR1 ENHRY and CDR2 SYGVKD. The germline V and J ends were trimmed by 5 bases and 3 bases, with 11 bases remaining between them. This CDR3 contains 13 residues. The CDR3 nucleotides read TGTGCCATCAGTCTGCCGGGGGTCTACGAGCAGTACTTC. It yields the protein CAISLPGVYEQYF.

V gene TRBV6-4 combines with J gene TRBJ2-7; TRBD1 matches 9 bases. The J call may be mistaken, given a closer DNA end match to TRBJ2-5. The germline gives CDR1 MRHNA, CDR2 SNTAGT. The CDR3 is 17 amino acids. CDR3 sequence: CASRHAGTGICKETQYF. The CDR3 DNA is TGTGCCAGCAGGCACGCCGGGACAGGGATTTGTAAGGAGACCCAGTACTTC.

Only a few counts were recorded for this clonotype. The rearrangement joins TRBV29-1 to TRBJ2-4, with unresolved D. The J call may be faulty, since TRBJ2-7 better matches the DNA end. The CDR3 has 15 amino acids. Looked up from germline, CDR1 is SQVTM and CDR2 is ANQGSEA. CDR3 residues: CSVVVGSRLGYEQYF. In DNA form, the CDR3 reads TGCAGCGTTGTGGTCGGCAGCCGACTGGGCTACGAGCAGTACTTC.

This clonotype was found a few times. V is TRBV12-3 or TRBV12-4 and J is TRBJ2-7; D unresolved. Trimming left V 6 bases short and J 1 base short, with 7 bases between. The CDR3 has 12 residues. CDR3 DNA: TGTGCCAGCAGCTATAAATCCTACGAGCAGTACTTC. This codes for CASSYKSYEQYF.

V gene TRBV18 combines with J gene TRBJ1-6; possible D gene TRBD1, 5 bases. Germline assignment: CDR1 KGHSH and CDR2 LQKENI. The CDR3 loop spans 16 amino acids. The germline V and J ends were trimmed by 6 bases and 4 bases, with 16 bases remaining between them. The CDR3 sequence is CASSSGRSSYNSPLHF. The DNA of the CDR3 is TGTGCCAGCTCGTCGGGACGGTCGTCTTATAATTCACCCCTCCACTTT.